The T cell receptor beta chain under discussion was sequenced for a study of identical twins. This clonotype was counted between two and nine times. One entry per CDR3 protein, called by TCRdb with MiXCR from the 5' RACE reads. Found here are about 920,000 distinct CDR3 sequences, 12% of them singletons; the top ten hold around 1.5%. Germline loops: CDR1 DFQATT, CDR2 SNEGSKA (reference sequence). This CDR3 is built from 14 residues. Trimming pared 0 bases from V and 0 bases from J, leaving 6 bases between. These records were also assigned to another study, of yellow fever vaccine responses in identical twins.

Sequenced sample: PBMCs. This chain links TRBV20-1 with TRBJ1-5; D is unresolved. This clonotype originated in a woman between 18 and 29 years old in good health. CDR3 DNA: TGCAGTGCTAGAGATTCCAGTAGCAATCAGCCCCAGCATTTT. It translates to CSARDSSSNQPQHF.